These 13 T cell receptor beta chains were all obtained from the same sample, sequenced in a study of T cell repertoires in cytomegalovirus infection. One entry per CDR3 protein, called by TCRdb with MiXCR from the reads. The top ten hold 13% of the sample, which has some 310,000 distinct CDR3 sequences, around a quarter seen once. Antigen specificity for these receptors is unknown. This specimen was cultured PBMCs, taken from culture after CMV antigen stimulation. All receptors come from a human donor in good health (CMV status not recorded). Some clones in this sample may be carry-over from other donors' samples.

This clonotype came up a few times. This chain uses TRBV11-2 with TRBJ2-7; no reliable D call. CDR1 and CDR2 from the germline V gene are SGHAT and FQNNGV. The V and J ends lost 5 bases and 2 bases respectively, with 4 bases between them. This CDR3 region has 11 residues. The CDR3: CASSLTYEQYV. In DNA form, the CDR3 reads TGTGCCAGCAGCCTTACCTACGAGCAGTACGTC.

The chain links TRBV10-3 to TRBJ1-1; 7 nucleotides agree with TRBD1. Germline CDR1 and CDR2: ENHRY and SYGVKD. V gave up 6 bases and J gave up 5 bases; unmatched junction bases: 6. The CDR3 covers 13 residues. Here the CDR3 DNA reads TGTGCCATCAGGGGAGGGGGCCAGACTGAAGCTTTCTTT. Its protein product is CAIRGGGQTEAFF.

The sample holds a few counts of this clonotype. The chain's CDR3 is CASSQVPAGVTDTQYF. The CDR3 coding sequence is TGCGCCAGCAGCCAAGTTCCAGCGGGAGTCACAGATACGCAGTATTTT. The chain employs TRBV4-1 and TRBJ2-3; 8 bases fit TRBD2. Germline CDR1 and CDR2: MGHRA and YSYEKL. The CDR3 spans 16 residues. The junction had 5 bases not matched to a gene; V was cut back by 1 base and J by 2 bases.

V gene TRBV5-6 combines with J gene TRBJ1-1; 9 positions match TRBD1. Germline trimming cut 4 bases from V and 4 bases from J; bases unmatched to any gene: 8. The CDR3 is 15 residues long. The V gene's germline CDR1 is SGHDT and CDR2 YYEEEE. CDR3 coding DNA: TGTGCCAGCAGCACCCTACAGGGGGCTGGCACTGAAGCTTTCTTT. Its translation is CASSTLQGAGTEAFF.

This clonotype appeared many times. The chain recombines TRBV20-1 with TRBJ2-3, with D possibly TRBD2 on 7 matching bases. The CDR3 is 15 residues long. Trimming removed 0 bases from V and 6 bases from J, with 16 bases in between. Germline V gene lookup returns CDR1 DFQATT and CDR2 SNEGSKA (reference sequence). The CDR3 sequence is CSARDLGGGGDTQYF. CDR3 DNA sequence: TGCAGTGCTAGAGATCTAGGAGGGGGGGGGGATACGCAGTATTTT.

The CDR3 DNA reads TGCGCCAGCAGTCAAAAACAAGGACAGGTTATTTTTCCCGCGAACACCGGGGAGCTGTTTTTT. Its protein product is CASSQKQGQVIFPANTGELFF. This chain uses TRBV23-1 with TRBJ2-2; 7 nucleotides align to TRBD1. Being an ORF, TRBV23-1 has a function that is uncertain. The CDR3 is 21 residues long. V was clipped by 2 bases and J by 0 bases; unmatched bases: 18.

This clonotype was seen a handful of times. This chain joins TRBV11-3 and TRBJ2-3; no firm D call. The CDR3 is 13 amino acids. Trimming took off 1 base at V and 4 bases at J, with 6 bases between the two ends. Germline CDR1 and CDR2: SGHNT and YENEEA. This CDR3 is CASSLGFADTQYF. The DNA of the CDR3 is TGTGCCAGCAGCTTAGGTTTCGCAGATACGCAGTATTTT.

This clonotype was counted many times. The CDR3 DNA reads as TGTGCCAGCAGCTTAACGTTAAGGAACACCGGGGAGCTGTTTTTT. Translated, it gives CASSLTLRNTGELFF. The chain has TRBV7-2 and TRBJ2-2; D not resolved. This CDR3 has 15 amino acids. Germline loops: CDR1 SGHTA, CDR2 FQGNSA. V lost 2 bases to trimming and J lost 1 base, with 8 bases between them.

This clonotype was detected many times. The CDR3 spells CASSSSSTDTQYF. In DNA, the CDR3 is TGTGCCAGCAGCTCCTCCAGCACAGATACGCAGTATTTT. The chain employs TRBV7-2 and TRBJ2-3; D is uncertain. The CDR3 sequence is 13 residues long. V lost 4 bases, J lost 0 bases, and 5 bases lay in between. Germline values: CDR1 SGHTA, CDR2 FQGNSA. Looking up the rest from reference TRBV7-2 and TRBJ2-3 gives the full variable domain: GAGVSQSPSNKVTEKGKDVELRCDPISGHTALYWYRQSLGQGLEFLIYFQGNSAPDKSGLPSDRFSAERTGGSVSTLTIQRTQQEDSAVYLCASSSSSTDTQYFGPGTRLTVL.

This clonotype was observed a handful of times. The CDR3 DNA reads TGTGCCAGCATTCCACAGGGTTGGCAAGAGACCCAGTACTTC. Translation gives CASIPQGWQETQYF. The V gene is TRBV28, the J gene TRBJ2-5, with D possibly TRBD1 on 6 matching bases. Per germline, CDR1 MDHEN and CDR2 SYDVKM. V was shortened by 7 bases and J by 2 bases, with 14 bases between the two germline ends. This CDR3 spans 14 amino acids.

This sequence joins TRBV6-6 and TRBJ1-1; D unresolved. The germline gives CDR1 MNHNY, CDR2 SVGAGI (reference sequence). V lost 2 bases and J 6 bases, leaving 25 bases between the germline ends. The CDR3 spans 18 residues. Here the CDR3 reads CASSYTPTPVEIKAEAFF. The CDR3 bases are TGTGCCAGCAGTTACACCCCGACCCCGGTTGAGATAAAAGCTGAAGCTTTCTTT.

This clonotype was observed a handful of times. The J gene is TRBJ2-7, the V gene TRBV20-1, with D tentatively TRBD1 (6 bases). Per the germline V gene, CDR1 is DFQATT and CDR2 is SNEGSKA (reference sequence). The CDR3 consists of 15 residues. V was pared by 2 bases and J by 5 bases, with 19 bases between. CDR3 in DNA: TGCAGTGCTAGATCCCCCCTCGGCAGGGGCCACGAGCAGTACTTC. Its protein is CSARSPLGRGHEQYF.

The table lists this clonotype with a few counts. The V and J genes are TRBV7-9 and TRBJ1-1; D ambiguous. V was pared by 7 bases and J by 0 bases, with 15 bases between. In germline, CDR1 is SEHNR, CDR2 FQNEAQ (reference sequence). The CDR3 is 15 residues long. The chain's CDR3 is CASNEKGTMNTEAFF. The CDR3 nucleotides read TGTGCCAGCAACGAGAAGGGCACCATGAACACTGAAGCTTTCTTT. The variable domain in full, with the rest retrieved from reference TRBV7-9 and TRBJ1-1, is DTGVSQNPRHKITKRGQNVTFRCDPISEHNRLYWYRQTLGQGPEFLTYFQNEAQLEKSRLLSDRFSAERPKGSFSTLEIQRTEQGDSAMYLCASNEKGTMNTEAFFGQGTRLTVV.